Presented here are 13 T cell receptor beta chains from one specimen sequenced in a study of T cell repertoires in cytomegalovirus infection. For these TCRs, the target antigens are not known. In TCRdb, the reads were re-called with MiXCR into one record per CDR3 protein. Of around 100,000 distinct CDR3 sequences listed, about a tenth are singletons. The source material was PBMCs, sequenced either directly or after in vitro stimulation (not recorded which). The receptors come from a human donor in good health (CMV status not recorded). Some clones in this sample may be carry-over from other donors' samples.

The table lists this clonotype with many counts. The chain is built from TRBV29-1 and TRBJ2-1; D is unresolved. Germline loops: CDR1 SQVTM, CDR2 ANQGSEA. The CDR3 totals 12 residues. V shed 6 bases and J shed 7 bases, with 13 bases lying between them. This CDR3 reads CSVAPVLNEQFF. CDR3 coding DNA: TGCAGCGTGGCCCCGGTGTTGAATGAGCAGTTCTTC.

In this sample, this clonotype turned up many times. The J gene is TRBJ2-3, the V gene TRBV27; no clear D gene. The CDR3 loop spans 15 amino acids. Germline V CDR1 and CDR2: MNHEY, SMNVEV (reference sequence). The V and J ends lost 5 bases and 5 bases respectively, with 17 bases between them. In DNA form, the CDR3 reads TGTGCCAGCAGTCCCCTATCCCTAGTGGGAGATACGCAGTATTTT. This gives the protein CASSPLSLVGDTQYF.

In this sample, this clonotype turned up many times. This CDR3 is CASSPGTSNQPQHF. Here the CDR3 DNA reads TGTGCCAGCAGCCCAGGGACATCAAATCAGCCCCAGCATTTT. The chain uses TRBV7-2 and TRBJ1-5; TRBD1 is a possible D gene (6 bases). The length of the CDR3 is 14 residues. The V gene's germline CDR1 is SGHTA and CDR2 FQGNSA. The V and J ends lost 5 bases and 4 bases respectively, with 12 bases between them.

The V and J genes are TRBV6-5 and TRBJ2-1, with 10 nucleotides matching TRBD2. The germline gives CDR1 MNHEY, CDR2 SVGAGI. The V gene end was trimmed by 6 bases and the J gene end by 7 bases; junction bases not matched to a gene: 6. The CDR3 loop spans 14 amino acids. This chain's CDR3 is CASRKAGGGNEQFF. CDR3 in DNA: TGTGCCAGCAGGAAAGCGGGAGGGGGGAATGAGCAGTTCTTC.

This clonotype has at least ten counts. The V gene is TRBV19, the J gene TRBJ2-2; 8 bases match TRBD1. Trimming cost V 5 bases and J 6 bases; bases outside gene matches: 11. The CDR3 extends over 16 amino acids. The germline V gene has CDR1 LNHDA and CDR2 SQIVND (reference sequence). The CDR3 sequence is CASSPRQGRPPGELFF. The CDR3 DNA reads TGTGCCAGTAGTCCCAGACAGGGGCGACCTCCCGGGGAGCTGTTTTTT.

This clonotype was seen many times. The chain joins TRBV12-3 or TRBV12-4 to TRBJ2-2; D gene uncertain. Trimming cost V 5 bases and J 0 bases, with 7 bases left between them. The CDR3 covers 14 residues. The CDR3 reads CASSRTTNTGELFF. CDR3 DNA: TGTGCCAGCAGTCGGACCACGAACACCGGGGAGCTGTTTTTT.

This clonotype was seen repeatedly, ten times or more. The rearrangement joins TRBV19 to TRBJ1-5, with D maybe TRBD1 (6 bases). Germline V gene lookup returns CDR1 LNHDA and CDR2 SQIVND (reference sequence). The CDR3 is made up of 15 amino acids. V was cut by 5 bases and J by 2 bases, with 13 bases left in between. CDR3 nucleotide sequence: TGTGCCAGTAGTTGGGGGGCCGGAGGCAATCAGCCCCAGCATTTT. Protein product: CASSWGAGGNQPQHF.

This clonotype was seen a few times. The gene calls are TRBV6-1 and TRBJ2-5, with 12 bases identical to TRBD2. The trim removed 5 bases at V and 4 bases at J, leaving 5 bases unmatched. CDR1 is MNHNS, CDR2 SASEGT, per germline. The CDR3 is 15 residues long. CDR3 residues: CASSSLAGGRETQYF. CDR3 coding DNA: TGTGCCAGCAGTTCACTAGCGGGAGGAAGAGAGACCCAGTACTTC.

Ten or more counts support this clonotype. V and J are TRBV7-2 and TRBJ1-5; D is ambiguous. With 7 bases removed from V and 2 bases from J, the gap between germline ends came to 15 bases. This CDR3 comprises 15 residues. Germline V CDR1 and CDR2: SGHTA, FQGNSA. The CDR3 region has the DNA TGTGCCAGCACTGGGCCTCACGGAGGCAATCAGCCCCAGCATTTT. This translates into CASTGPHGGNQPQHF.

The CDR3 reads CASSLRAEGGKLFF. CDR3 in DNA: TGTGCCAGCAGTTTAAGGGCTGAAGGGGGAAAACTGTTTTTT. J is TRBJ1-4 and V is TRBV28, with D maybe TRBD1 (6 bases). The V gene lost 2 bases and the J gene lost 10 bases, with 14 bases spanning the gap. CDR1 is MDHEN, CDR2 SYDVKM, per germline. There are 14 residues in the CDR3.

The V call is TRBV6-5, the J call TRBJ2-2; D not resolved. This CDR3 is 13 amino acids long. The germline V and J ends were trimmed by 2 bases and 5 bases, with 6 bases remaining between them. Germline CDR1 reads MNHEY; CDR2 reads SVGAGI. The CDR3 sequence: CASSYVATGELFF. In nucleotides, the CDR3 is TGTGCCAGCAGTTACGTGGCAACCGGGGAGCTGTTTTTT.

This clonotype showed up many times. The CDR3 coding sequence is TGTGCCAGCAGCTTTGGAGAAGGAGCTTTCTTT. Amino acid sequence: CASSFGEGAFF. The chain carries TRBV7-9 and TRBJ1-1, with D unresolved. V was trimmed by 3 bases and J by 10 bases, leaving 9 bases between them. Germline V gene lookup returns CDR1 SEHNR and CDR2 FQNEAQ (reference sequence). This CDR3 comprises 11 residues.

The rearrangement joins TRBV20-1 to TRBJ2-1; a weak D match, TRBD2 (6 bases). The length of the CDR3 is 16 residues. V lost 0 bases to trimming and J lost 6 bases, with 18 bases between them. The germline CDR1 and CDR2 sequences are DFQATT and SNEGSKA (reference sequence). The CDR3 sequence: CSARDPGGAKFNEQFF. The CDR3 DNA reads TGCAGTGCTAGAGATCCAGGCGGGGCGAAATTCAATGAGCAGTTCTTC.